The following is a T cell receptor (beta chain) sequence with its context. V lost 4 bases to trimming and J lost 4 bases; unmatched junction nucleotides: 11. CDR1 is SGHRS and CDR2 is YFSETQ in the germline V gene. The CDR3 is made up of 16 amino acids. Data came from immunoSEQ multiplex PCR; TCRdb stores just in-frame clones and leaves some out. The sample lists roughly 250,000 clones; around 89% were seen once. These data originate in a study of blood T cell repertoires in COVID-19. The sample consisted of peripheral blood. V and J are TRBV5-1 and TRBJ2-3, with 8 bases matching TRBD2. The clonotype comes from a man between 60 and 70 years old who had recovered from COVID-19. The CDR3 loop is CASSAFSGDKADTQYF. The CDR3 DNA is TGCGCCAGCAGCGCGTTTAGCGGGGATAAAGCAGATACGCAGTATTTT.